These T cell receptor beta chains were read from a single sample in a study of T cell responses to AZD1222 COVID-19 vaccine. The assay was immunoSEQ multiplex PCR, and TCRdb's table has in-frame clones only and misses some. The data contain around 110,000 clones, around 94% of them seen just once; the ten biggest clones take up 1.5% to 2%. Sequencing was performed on peripheral blood, taken 28 days after the second AZD1222 dose. These TCRs come from an adult who received the AZD1222 COVID-19 vaccine. Both conserved end residues are part of each CDR3. The D gene is left open where the match is weak. Clone size is shown for a subset of rows, as once, few, many or a class of expanded clone.

clone size	D gene	V gene	J gene	CDR3 DNA	CDR3 protein
NA	NA	TRBV19	TRBJ1-2	TGTGCCAGTAGTATAAGCATACGTGGCGGCTACACCTTC	CASSISIRGGYTF
NA	NA	TRBV19	TRBJ1-3	TGTGCCAGTAAAGGGACCACTTCTGGAAACACCATATATTTT	CASKGTTSGNTIYF
NA	NA	TRBV7-2	TRBJ2-3	TGTGCCAGCAGCTTTGAGGTCAGATCCACAGATACGCAGTATTTT	CASSFEVRSTDTQYF
once	NA	TRBV19	TRBJ1-2	TGTGCCAGTAGTATTAACAGGGAAAACTATGGCTACACCTTC	CASSINRENYGYTF
NA	NA	TRBV11-3	TRBJ2-1	TGTGCCAGCAGCCCTGGGGGCAATGAGCAGTTCTTC	CASSPGGNEQFF
once	TRBD2	TRBV5-5	TRBJ2-5	TGTGCCAGCAGCTTGGCGATGGGACTAGCGGGCCGACAAGAGACCCAGTACTTC	CASSLAMGLAGRQETQYF
NA	TRBD2	TRBV28	TRBJ2-1	TGTGCCAGCATACGGGCCGGGACTAGCGGGAGCATTGAGCAGTTCTTC	CASIRAGTSGSIEQFF
NA	TRBD2	TRBV19	TRBJ2-7	TGTGCCAGTAGTACCGATACGGAGGATAGCGGGAGCACCGACGAGCAGTACTTC	CASSTDTEDSGSTDEQYF
NA	TRBD1	TRBV30	TRBJ2-7	TGTGCCTGGAGTGGGAAGACAGGGGACGAGAAATACGAGCAGTACTTC	CAWSGKTGDEKYEQYF
NA	TRBD1	TRBV28	TRBJ1-1	TGTGCCAGCGGAACAGGGGGCGTGGGCCTGAAAGCTTTCTTT	CASGTGGVGLKAFF